This T cell receptor (beta chain) was recovered during a study of cytomegalovirus exposure and HLA in healthy donors. PCR employed 60 Vbeta and 13 Jbeta primers. Profiled with immunoSEQ multiplex PCR; TCRdb holds only in-frame clones, not every one. The sample includes roughly 80,000 clones, about 88% of them seen just once. The sequenced material came from PBMCs. The TCR originated in a woman aged 45-60 years in good health and CMV-seronegative.

CDR3 protein: CASRGSDRRETQYF. The CDR3 DNA is TGTGCCAGCAGGGGATCAGACAGAAGGGAGACCCAGTACTTC. This rearrangement joins TRBV28 to TRBJ2-5; possible D gene TRBD1, 5 bases. The length of the CDR3 is 14 residues. V lost 6 bases and J 5 bases, leaving 16 bases between the germline ends. Germline lookup yields CDR1 MDHEN and CDR2 SYDVKM.